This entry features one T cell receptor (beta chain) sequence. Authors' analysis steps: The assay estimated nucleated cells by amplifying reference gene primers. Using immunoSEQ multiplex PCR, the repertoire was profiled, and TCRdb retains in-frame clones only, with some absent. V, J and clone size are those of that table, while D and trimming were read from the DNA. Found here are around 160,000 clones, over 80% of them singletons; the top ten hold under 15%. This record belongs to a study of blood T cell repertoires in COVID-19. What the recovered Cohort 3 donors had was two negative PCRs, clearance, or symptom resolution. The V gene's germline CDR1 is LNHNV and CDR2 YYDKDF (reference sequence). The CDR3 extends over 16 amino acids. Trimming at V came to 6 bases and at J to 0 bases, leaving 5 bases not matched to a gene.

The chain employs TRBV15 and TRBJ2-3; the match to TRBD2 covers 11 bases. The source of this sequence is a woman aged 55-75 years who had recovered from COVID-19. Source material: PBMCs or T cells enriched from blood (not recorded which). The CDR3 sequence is CATRALAGVSTDTQYF. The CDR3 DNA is TGTGCCACCAGGGCACTAGCGGGGGTTAGCACAGATACGCAGTATTTT. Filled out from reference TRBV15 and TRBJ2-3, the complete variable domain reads DAMVIQNPRYQVTQFGKPVTLSCSQTLNHNVMYWYQQKSSQAPKLLFHYYDKDFNNEADTPDNFQSRRPNTSFCFLDIRSPGLGDTAMYLCATRALAGVSTDTQYFGPGTRLTVL.